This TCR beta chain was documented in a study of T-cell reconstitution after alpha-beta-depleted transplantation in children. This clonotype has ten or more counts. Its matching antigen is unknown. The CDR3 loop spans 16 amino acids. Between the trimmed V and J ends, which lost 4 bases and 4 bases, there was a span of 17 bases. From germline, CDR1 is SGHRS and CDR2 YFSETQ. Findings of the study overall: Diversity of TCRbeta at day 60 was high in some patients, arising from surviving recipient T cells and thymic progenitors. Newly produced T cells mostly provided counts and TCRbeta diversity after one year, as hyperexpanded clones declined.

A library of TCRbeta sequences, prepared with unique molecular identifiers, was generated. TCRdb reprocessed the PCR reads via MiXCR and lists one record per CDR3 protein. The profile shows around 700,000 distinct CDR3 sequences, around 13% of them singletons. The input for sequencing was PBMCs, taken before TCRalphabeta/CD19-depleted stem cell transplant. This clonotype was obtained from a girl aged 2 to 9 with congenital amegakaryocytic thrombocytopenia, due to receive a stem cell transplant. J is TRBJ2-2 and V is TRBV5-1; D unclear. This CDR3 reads CASSGGARPITGELFF. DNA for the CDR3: TGCGCCAGCAGCGGTGGAGCTCGTCCCATCACCGGGGAGCTGTTTTTT.